This T cell receptor beta chain originates from a study of Ad26.COV2.S vaccination and SARS-CoV-2 variants. Across the study: Each vaccinee took Ad26.COV2.S intramuscularly, once or twice 56 days apart.

As regards this clone: What it binds is not known.

Germline V gene lookup returns CDR1 MGHRA and CDR2 YSYEKL. The CDR3 has 13 amino acids. The V and J ends lost 2 bases and 5 bases, in that order; junction bases with no gene match: 1. Sample treatment: 15 to 20 received Ad26.COV2.S at low or high dose, single or two shots; about 5 received placebo; per-sample allocation not given. Repertoires come from day 63 after the first vaccine or placebo injection. Adults aged 18-55 years in Boston included the donor. Using immunoSEQ multiplex PCR, the repertoire was profiled, and TCRdb retains in-frame clones only, with some absent. The sample carries about 350,000 clones, about 88% recorded once. General study points: Vaccine and placebo recipients had similar non-spike TCR breadth. A substantial breadth of spike-specific CD8+ and CD4+ T cell responses after vaccination has been reported.

The origin of this receptor is a person between 18 and 60 years old who received the Ad26.COV2.S COVID-19 vaccine or a placebo. The source material was peripheral blood, sampled in a trial of Ad26.COV2.S vaccine versus placebo. The chain joins TRBV4-1 to TRBJ2-7, with 9 positions matching TRBD2. The CDR3 DNA reads as TGCGCCAGCAGCCAAAGGACTAGCGACGAGCAGTACTTC. It translates to CASSQRTSDEQYF.